This T cell receptor (beta chain) was sequenced during a study of T cells in Graves' hyperthyroidism and ophthalmopathy. Study-wide results and limits: Progression to ophthalmopathy was predicted a median of approximately 6.4 months early.

Germline V gene sequence: CDR1 MNHEY, CDR2 SMNVEV (reference sequence). Trimming cost V 3 bases and J 0 bases, with 8 bases left between them. This CDR3 is 15 amino acids long. As concerns this clonotype: The antigen is unknown.

The authors obtained PBMCs from around 11 ml of fresh peripheral blood. Amplified TCR beta CDR3 regions derived from RNA transcripts. First-round RT-PCR with HTBI primers amplified the TCR CDR3 region. TCRdb used MiXCR to reprocess the multiplex PCR reads, holding one entry per CDR3 protein. The profile shows under 400,000 distinct CDR3 sequences, 16% of them singletons. This receptor was identified in a man between 25 and 39 years old with Graves' hyperthyroidism. Input material: blood. This chain links TRBV27 with TRBJ1-4; TRBD1 might be the D (5 bases). CDR3 residues: CASSLGVTTNEKLFF. CDR3 bases: TGTGCCAGCAGTTTGGGGGTAACAACTAATGAAAAACTGTTTTTT.